This TCR beta chain was sequenced during a study of blood T cell repertoires in COVID-19. Study background: The United States, Italy and Spain supplied acute and convalescent COVID-19 samples. T cells, B-cell-depleted T cells, or PBMCs provided the cDNA or gDNA that served as material.

This CDR3 region has 14 residues. In germline, CDR1 is SGHTA, CDR2 FQGNSA. V was clipped by 5 bases and J by 2 bases, with 10 bases between them. As processed by the authors: It was from reference gene primer amplification that nucleated cell counts were estimated. Using immunoSEQ multiplex PCR, the repertoire was profiled, and TCRdb retains in-frame clones only, with some absent. V, J and clone size are those of that table, while D and trimming were read from the DNA. The table records 150,000 or so clones, about four fifths of them present only once. The specimen sequenced was peripheral blood. This clonotype was obtained from a man aged 60 to 75 with active or convalescent COVID-19. The chain is built from TRBV7-2 and TRBJ1-5; D unresolved. The CDR3 bases are TGTGCCAGCAGCCGGGGTTTTGGCAATCAGCCCCAGCATTTT. The encoded protein is CASSRGFGNQPQHF.